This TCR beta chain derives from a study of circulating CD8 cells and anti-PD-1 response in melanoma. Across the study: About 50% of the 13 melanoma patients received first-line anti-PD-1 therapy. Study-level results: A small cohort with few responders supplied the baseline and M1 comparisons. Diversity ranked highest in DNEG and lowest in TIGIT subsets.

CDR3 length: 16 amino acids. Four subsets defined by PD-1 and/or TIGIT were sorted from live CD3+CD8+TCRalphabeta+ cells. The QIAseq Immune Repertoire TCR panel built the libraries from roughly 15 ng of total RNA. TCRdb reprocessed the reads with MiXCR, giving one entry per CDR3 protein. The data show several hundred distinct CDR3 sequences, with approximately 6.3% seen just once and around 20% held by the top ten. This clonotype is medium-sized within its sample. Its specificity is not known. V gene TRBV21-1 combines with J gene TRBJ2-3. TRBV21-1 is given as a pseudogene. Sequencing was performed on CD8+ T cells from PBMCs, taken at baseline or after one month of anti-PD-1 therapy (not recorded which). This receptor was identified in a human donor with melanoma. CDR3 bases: TGTGCCAGCAGCAAAGTCCCCATTCGTGGCACAGATACGCAGTATTTT. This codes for CASSKVPIRGTDTQYF.